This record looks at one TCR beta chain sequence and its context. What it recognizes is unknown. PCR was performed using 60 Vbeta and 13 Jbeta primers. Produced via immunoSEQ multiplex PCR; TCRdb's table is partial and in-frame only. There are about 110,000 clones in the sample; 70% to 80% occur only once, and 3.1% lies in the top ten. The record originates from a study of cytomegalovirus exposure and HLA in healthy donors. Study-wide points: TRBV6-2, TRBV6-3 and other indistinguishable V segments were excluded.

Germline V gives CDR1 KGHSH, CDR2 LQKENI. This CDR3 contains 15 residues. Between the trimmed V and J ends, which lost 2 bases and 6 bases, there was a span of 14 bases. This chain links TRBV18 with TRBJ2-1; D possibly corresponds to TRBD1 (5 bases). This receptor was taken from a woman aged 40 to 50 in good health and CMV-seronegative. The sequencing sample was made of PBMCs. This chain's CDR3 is CASSPMSQAGNEQFF. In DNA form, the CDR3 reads TGTGCCAGCTCACCAATGTCACAGGCAGGCAATGAGCAGTTCTTC.